Below are 24 T cell receptor beta chains sequenced from a single sample in a study of human T cells and chemical hapten exposure. As to time point: patch test 3, about 24 weeks after DPC sensitization. Stated treatment: therapeutic diphenylcyclopropenone sensitization with weekly scalp DPC. TCRdb processed the RACE reads anew with MiXCR; each CDR3 protein has one entry. Of some 71,000 distinct CDR3 sequences in the sample, around 10% were seen once. The sample in question was whole blood, obtained in connection with sensitization to the hapten diphenylcyclopropenone (DPC). Receptors were obtained from a woman in her 50s with alopecia areata. Some clones in this sample may be carry-over from other donors' samples.

This clonotype was detected ten times or more. This chain joins TRBV12-3 or TRBV12-4 and TRBJ1-2, with 10 positions matching TRBD1. J lost 5 bases, V lost 6 bases, and 6 bases had no gene match. CDR3 size: 14 residues. The CDR3 region has the DNA TGTGCCAGCAGAGAGACAGGGGGCAGGTATGGCTACACCTTC. Its translation: CASRETGGRYGYTF.

This clonotype was counted many times. V usage is TRBV28 and J usage is TRBJ2-3; no reliable D call. Germline values: CDR1 MDHEN, CDR2 SYDVKM. V lost 8 bases and J 14 bases, leaving 17 bases between the germline ends. This CDR3 is 11 amino acids long. CDR3 bases: TGTGCCAGCTCGGTAAAGTCCCTGCCGTATTTT. Encoded protein: CASSVKSLPYF.

This clonotype was counted ten times or more. The chain recombines TRBV7-2 with TRBJ2-7; 7 bases are shared with TRBD2. The trim removed 3 bases at V and 5 bases at J, leaving 4 bases unmatched. This CDR3 comprises 13 residues. Germline V gene lookup returns CDR1 SGHTA and CDR2 FQGNSA. Here the CDR3 reads CASSFPGGDEQYF. The CDR3 coding sequence is TGTGCCAGCAGCTTTCCGGGGGGAGACGAGCAGTACTTC.

This clonotype occurred many times. The gene calls are TRBV6-5 and TRBJ1-2; a possible D gene is TRBD1 (5 bases). This CDR3 spans 15 amino acids. V was pared by 6 bases and J by 7 bases, with 21 bases between. Germline V gives CDR1 MNHEY, CDR2 SVGAGI. DNA for the CDR3: TGTGCCAGCAGCCCCGTTCTTGGCAGGGAGGTTGGCTACACCTTC. It encodes CASSPVLGREVGYTF.

The chain links TRBV14 to TRBJ2-2; D assignment may be TRBD1 or TRBD2 (5 bases each). The CDR3 is 18 residues long. V was clipped by 5 bases and J by 0 bases, with 19 bases between them. Germline V gene lookup returns CDR1 SGHDN and CDR2 FVKESK. As DNA, the CDR3 is TGTGCCAGCAGCTCCGACTTTATGAGGGGCGCGAACACCGGGGAGCTGTTTTTT. Amino acid sequence: CASSSDFMRGANTGELFF.

This clonotype was seen many times. This chain connects TRBV6-2 or TRBV6-3 to TRBJ2-7; D unclear. Trimming stripped 10 bases from V and 2 bases from J, with 18 bases between. The CDR3 is 14 residues long. Germline-derived CDR1 and CDR2 are MNHEY and SVGEGT. CDR3 in DNA: TGTGCCACGCCTGCTTTAAAATCCCCCTACGAGCAGTACTTC. Protein product: CATPALKSPYEQYF.

The V gene is TRBV10-3, the J gene TRBJ1-1; weak D call: TRBD1 (6 bases). This CDR3 has 12 amino acids. The V gene's germline CDR1 is ENHRY and CDR2 SYGVKD. The V end was cut by 6 bases, the J end by 8 bases, with 13 bases between. The CDR3 region has the DNA TGTGCCATCAGCGGGATGGACAGAGAAGCTTTCTTT. The encoded protein is CAISGMDREAFF.

This clonotype was seen many times. The gene calls are TRBV5-4 and TRBJ2-4; D perhaps matches TRBD1 (6 bases). The V gene's germline CDR1 is SGHNT and CDR2 YYREEE (reference sequence). The CDR3 is 13 amino acids. V lost 0 bases and J 6 bases, leaving 7 bases between the germline ends. The CDR3: CASSLDRANIQYF. The CDR3 nucleotides read TGTGCCAGCAGCTTGGACAGGGCAAACATTCAGTACTTC. Complete variable domain (other parts from reference TRBV5-4 and TRBJ2-4): ETGVTQSPTHLIKTRGQQVTLRCSSQSGHNTVSWYQQALGQGPQFIFQYYREEENGRGNFPPRFSGLQFPNYSSELNVNALELDDSALYLCASSLDRANIQYFGAGTRLSVL.

This clonotype has ten or more counts. The chain couples TRBV7-9 to TRBJ2-2; 7 bases line up with TRBD1. CDR1 SEHNR and CDR2 FQNEAQ come from the germline V gene (reference sequence). V trimming: 4 bases; J trimming: 6 bases; junction bases outside the gene matches: 11. The CDR3 runs 16 residues. For the CDR3, the DNA is TGTGCCAGCAGCTATACGGGACAGAGTATTTCCGGGGAGCTGTTTTTT. This gives the protein CASSYTGQSISGELFF.

In this sample, this clonotype turned up many times. The J gene is TRBJ2-5, the V gene TRBV4-2; D ambiguous. CDR1 and CDR2 (germline): LGHNA, YNFKEQ. V was cut by 1 base and J by 3 bases, with 15 bases left in between. The CDR3 runs 16 residues. The CDR3 region is CASSQAAVRAEETQYF. The CDR3 DNA sequence: TGTGCCAGCAGCCAAGCGGCCGTTAGAGCCGAAGAGACCCAGTACTTC.

This sequence joins TRBV11-2 and TRBJ1-4; D is uncertain. From germline, CDR1 is SGHAT and CDR2 FQNNGV. This CDR3 region has 15 residues. With 4 bases removed from V and 0 bases from J, the gap between germline ends came to 9 bases. The DNA for the CDR3 is TGTGCCAGCAGCTACAGACTGCCAACTAATGAAAAACTGTTTTTT. Translated: CASSYRLPTNEKLFF.

Comment on this clonotype: Sequence at one end of the junction differs from germline and may be a read error. The gene calls are TRBV11-2 and TRBJ2-7, with 7 bases identical to TRBD2. This CDR3 region has 16 residues. Germline assignment: CDR1 SGHAT and CDR2 FQNNGV. The CDR3 sequence is CVSSKSSRTSFYEQYF. CDR3 sequence (DNA): TGTGTCAGCAGCAAGTCGTCGCGGACTAGTTTCTACGAGCAGTACTTC.

Points on this clonotype: At one end the junction does not follow the germline gene, possibly because of a read error. The chain recombines TRBV10-3 with TRBJ2-1; 10 bases agree with TRBD1. Germline assignment: CDR1 ENHRY and CDR2 SYGVKD. The CDR3 totals 12 residues. The chain's CDR3 is CAIRGTGELGEF. Written as DNA, the CDR3 is TGTGCCATCAGAGGGACAGGGGAGTTGGGGGAGTTC.

In this sample, this clonotype turned up a few times. The chain combines TRBV7-3 with TRBJ2-1; no reliable D call. The V gene's germline CDR1 is SGHTA and CDR2 FQGTGA. Between the trimmed V and J ends, which lost 5 bases and 10 bases, there was a span of 12 bases. This CDR3 has 12 amino acids. CDR3 amino acids: CASSPVGGEQFF. CDR3 in DNA: TGTGCCAGCAGCCCCGTGGGTGGGGAGCAGTTCTTC.

This clonotype was counted between two and nine times. The chain combines TRBV7-6 with TRBJ1-5; possible D gene TRBD1, 5 bases. Trimming removed 4 bases from V and 2 bases from J, with 12 bases in between. CDR3 length: 15 residues. CDR1 and CDR2 from the germline V gene are SGHVS and FNYEAQ. For the CDR3, the DNA is TGTGCCAGCAGCTCTGGGCAGGGTCGCAATCAGCCCCAGCATTTT. This sequence encodes CASSSGQGRNQPQHF.

This clonotype has just a few counts. The chain joins TRBV6-6 to TRBJ2-7, with TRBD1 identical over 8 bases. V was clipped by 2 bases and J by 2 bases; unmatched bases: 5. This CDR3 is 15 amino acids long. Germline V gives CDR1 MNHNY, CDR2 SVGAGI (reference sequence). This chain's CDR3 is CASSYQGTGPYEQYF. The CDR3 nucleotides are TGTGCCAGCAGTTACCAAGGGACAGGCCCCTACGAGCAGTACTTC.

In this sample, this clonotype turned up many times. This chain links TRBV4-2 with TRBJ1-5, with D maybe TRBD1 (6 bases). Trimming removed 4 bases at V and 2 bases at J, with 12 bases between. In germline, CDR1 is LGHNA, CDR2 YNFKEQ. The CDR3 is made up of 15 amino acids. The CDR3 protein is CASSRHREGNQPQHF. CDR3 nucleotide sequence: TGTGCCAGCAGCCGGCACAGGGAGGGCAATCAGCCCCAGCATTTT.

The chain is built from TRBV3-1 and TRBJ2-7, with TRBD1 matching 7 bases. The CDR3 runs 13 residues. V shed 3 bases and J 3 bases; nucleotides not matched to a gene: 2. CDR1 is LGHDT and CDR2 is YNNKEL in the germline V gene (reference sequence). The CDR3: CASSHGTVYEQYF. In DNA form, the CDR3 reads TGTGCCAGCAGCCACGGGACAGTCTACGAGCAGTACTTC.

This clonotype was observed many times. The CDR3 spells CASTQGAGPLHF. CDR3 DNA: TGTGCCAGCACGCAGGGGGCTGGACCCCTCCACTTT. This chain uses TRBV28 with TRBJ1-6; 8 bases align to TRBD1. Unmatched junction bases numbered 5, after V lost 7 bases and J lost 12 bases. This CDR3 comprises 12 residues. The germline gives CDR1 MDHEN, CDR2 SYDVKM. Using reference TRBV28 and TRBJ1-6 for the parts outside the CDR3, the full variable domain is DVKVTQSSRYLVKRTGEKVFLECVQDMDHENMFWYRQDPGLGLRLIYFSYDVKMKEKGDIPEGYSVSREKKERFSLILESASTNQTSMYLCASTQGAGPLHFGNGTRLTVT.

This clonotype was observed many times. The chain links TRBV7-8 to TRBJ2-5; TRBD1 aligns across 7 bases. CDR1 and CDR2 (germline): SGHVS, FQNEAQ. CDR3 length: 13 residues. The V gene end was trimmed by 6 bases and the J gene end by 5 bases; junction bases not matched to a gene: 6. The CDR3 DNA is TGTGCCAGCAGTACACAGGGGCGGGAGACCCAGTACTTC. This sequence encodes CASSTQGRETQYF.

This clonotype was recorded many times. This chain uses TRBV6-2 or TRBV6-3 with TRBJ2-3; D is unresolved. Germline CDR1 is MNHEY and CDR2 is SVGEGT. CDR3 length: 15 residues. With 2 bases removed from V and 6 bases from J, the gap between germline ends came to 15 bases. CDR3 DNA sequence: TGTGCCAGCAGTTACGCCCGGGCCCCGTCGGATACGCAGTATTTT. Its protein is CASSYARAPSDTQYF.

On this clonotype: It may be a read error: a sequence one base away is much more abundant. J is TRBJ2-1 and V is TRBV25-1, with TRBD2 matching 10 bases. The CDR3 covers 17 residues. J gave up 4 bases and V 4 bases, and 10 bases lay outside the gene matches. Germline V gene lookup returns CDR1 MGHDK and CDR2 SYGVNS. CDR3 coding DNA: TGTGCCAGCAGTGGCCAACCACTAGCGGGATGGTACAATGAGCAGTTCTTC. Translation gives CASSGQPLAGWYNEQFF.

In this sample, this clonotype turned up a few times. The gene calls are TRBV20-1 and TRBJ2-3; D uncertain. Germline assignment: CDR1 DFQATT and CDR2 SNEGSKA (reference sequence). CDR3 length: 12 residues. Trimming cost V 3 bases and J 2 bases, with 6 bases left between them. CDR3 bases: TGCAGTGCTAGTGCAACCACAGATACGCAGTATTTT. It encodes CSASATTDTQYF.

This clonotype was counted many times. V gene TRBV5-1 combines with J gene TRBJ2-7; no firm D call. Germline V gene sequence: CDR1 SGHRS, CDR2 YFSETQ. The V end lost 2 bases, the J end lost 6 bases, and 12 bases lay between the germline ends. This CDR3 is built from 13 residues. CDR3 sequence (DNA): TGCGCCAGCAGCTTAGTAGAGCGCTCCGAGCAGTACTTC. Translated, it gives CASSLVERSEQYF.